This record covers a single T cell receptor beta chain. These data come from a study of blood T cell repertoires in COVID-19. Study-wide background: In each case, the material was cDNA or gDNA derived from T cells, B-cell-depleted T cells, or PBMCs.

The protocol was immunoSEQ multiplex PCR, while the TCRdb copy is restricted to in-frame clones and leaves out a portion. The table shows hundreds of thousands of clones, with around 80% occurring only once. V was pared by 3 bases and J by 4 bases, with 6 bases between. Germline values: CDR1 MNHEY, CDR2 SMNVEV (reference sequence). The length of the CDR3 is 12 residues. This TCR came from a woman in her thirties or forties with active or convalescent COVID-19. The V gene is TRBV27, the J gene TRBJ1-1; D is unclear. The sequenced material came from peripheral blood. DNA of the CDR3: TGTGCCAGCAGTTTCCTCGGCACTGAAGCTTTCTTT. This sequence encodes CASSFLGTEAFF.